This T cell receptor (beta chain) was obtained from a study of blood T cell repertoires in COVID-19. About the study: The United States, Italy and Spain were the sources of the acute and convalescent COVID-19 samples. In each case, the material was cDNA or gDNA derived from T cells, B-cell-depleted T cells, or PBMCs.

How the authors handled the data: Reference gene primers were amplified, and this amplification served to estimate nucleated cell counts. Produced via immunoSEQ multiplex PCR; TCRdb's table is partial and in-frame only. V and J calls and clone size are copied from that table; D and trimming were computed from the DNA. The sample has nearly 85,000 clones, about 83% seen once. The sequencing sample was made of peripheral blood. The receptor comes from a woman aged 55-69 years with acute or convalescent COVID-19.

CDR3 residues: CASSPLTGDEQFF. CDR3 nucleotides: TGTGCCAGCAGCCCTCTCACCGGAGATGAGCAGTTCTTC. V usage is TRBV3-1 (or the pseudogene TRBV3-2) and J usage is TRBJ2-1, with D unclear. Trimming removed 4 bases from V and 8 bases from J, with 12 bases in between. Germline loops: CDR1 LGHDT, CDR2 YNNKEL (reference sequence). The CDR3 runs to 13 residues.